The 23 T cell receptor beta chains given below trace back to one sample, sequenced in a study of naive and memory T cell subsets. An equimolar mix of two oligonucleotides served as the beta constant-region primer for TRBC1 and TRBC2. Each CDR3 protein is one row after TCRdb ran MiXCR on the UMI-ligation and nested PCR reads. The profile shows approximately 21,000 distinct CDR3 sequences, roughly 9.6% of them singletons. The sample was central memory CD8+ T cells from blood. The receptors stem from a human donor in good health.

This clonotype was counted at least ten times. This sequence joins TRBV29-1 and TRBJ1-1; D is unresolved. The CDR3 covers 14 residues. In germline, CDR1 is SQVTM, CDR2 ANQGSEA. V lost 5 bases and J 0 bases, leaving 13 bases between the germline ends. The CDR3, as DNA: TGCAGCGTTAGCCCGCCAGCCTTGAACACTGAAGCTTTCTTT. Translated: CSVSPPALNTEAFF.

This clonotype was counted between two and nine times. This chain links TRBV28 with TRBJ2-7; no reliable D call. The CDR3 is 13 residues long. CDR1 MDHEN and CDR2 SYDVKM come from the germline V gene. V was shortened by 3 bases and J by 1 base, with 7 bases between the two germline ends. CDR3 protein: CASSFRQSYEQYF. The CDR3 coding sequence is TGTGCCAGCAGTTTCCGACAATCCTACGAGCAGTACTTC.

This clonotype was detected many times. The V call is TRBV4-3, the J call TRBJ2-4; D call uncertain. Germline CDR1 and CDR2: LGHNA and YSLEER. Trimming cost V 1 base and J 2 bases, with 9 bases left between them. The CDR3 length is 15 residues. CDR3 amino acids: CASSQVQGTKNIQYF. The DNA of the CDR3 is TGCGCCAGCAGCCAAGTGCAAGGAACCAAAAACATTCAGTACTTC.

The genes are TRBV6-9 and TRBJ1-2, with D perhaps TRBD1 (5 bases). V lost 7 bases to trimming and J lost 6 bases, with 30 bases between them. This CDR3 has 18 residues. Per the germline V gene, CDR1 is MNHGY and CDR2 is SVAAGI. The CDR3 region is CASILRFPGRTTSDGYTF. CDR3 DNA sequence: TGTGCCAGCATACTAAGATTTCCGGGACGGACTACAAGTGATGGCTACACCTTC.

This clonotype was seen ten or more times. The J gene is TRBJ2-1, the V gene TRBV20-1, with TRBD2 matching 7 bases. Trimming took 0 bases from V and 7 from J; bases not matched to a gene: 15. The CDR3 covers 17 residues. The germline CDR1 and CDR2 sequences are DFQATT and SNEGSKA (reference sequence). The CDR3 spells CSARDLVREVRPNEQFF. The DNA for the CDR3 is TGCAGTGCTAGAGATTTGGTCCGGGAGGTCCGTCCGAATGAGCAGTTCTTC.

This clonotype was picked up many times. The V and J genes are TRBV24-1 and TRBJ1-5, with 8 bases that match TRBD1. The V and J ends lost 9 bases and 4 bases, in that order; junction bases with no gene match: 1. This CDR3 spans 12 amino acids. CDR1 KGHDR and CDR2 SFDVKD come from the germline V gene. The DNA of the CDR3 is TGTGCCACCCGACAGGGGAATCAGCCCCAGCATTTT. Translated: CATRQGNQPQHF.

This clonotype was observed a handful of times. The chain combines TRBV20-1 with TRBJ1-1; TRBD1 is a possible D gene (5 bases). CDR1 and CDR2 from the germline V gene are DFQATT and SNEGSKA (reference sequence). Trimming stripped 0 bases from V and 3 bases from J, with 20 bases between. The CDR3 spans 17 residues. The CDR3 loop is CSARDYVQGGEDTEAFF. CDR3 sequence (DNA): TGCAGTGCTAGAGATTATGTGCAGGGAGGAGAAGACACTGAAGCTTTCTTT.

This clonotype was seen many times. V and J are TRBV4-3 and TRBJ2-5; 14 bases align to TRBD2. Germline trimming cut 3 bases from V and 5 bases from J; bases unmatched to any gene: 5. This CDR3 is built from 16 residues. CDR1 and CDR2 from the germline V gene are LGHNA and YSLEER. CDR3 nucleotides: TGCGCCAGCAGCCAGGGGACTAGCGGGAGCGGGGAGACCCAGTACTTC. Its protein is CASSQGTSGSGETQYF.

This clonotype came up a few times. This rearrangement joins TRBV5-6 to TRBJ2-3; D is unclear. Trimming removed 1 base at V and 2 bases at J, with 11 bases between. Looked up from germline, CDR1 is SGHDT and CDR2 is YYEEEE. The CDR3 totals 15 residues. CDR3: CASSLRLEFTDTQYF. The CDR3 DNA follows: TGTGCCAGCAGCTTGCGACTGGAGTTCACAGATACGCAGTATTTT.

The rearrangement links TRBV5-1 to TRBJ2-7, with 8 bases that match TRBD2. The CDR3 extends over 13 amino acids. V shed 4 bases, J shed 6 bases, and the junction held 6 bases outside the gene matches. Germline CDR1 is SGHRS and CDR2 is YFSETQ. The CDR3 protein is CASSKAGAREQYF. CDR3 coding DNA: TGCGCCAGCAGCAAAGCGGGAGCCCGCGAGCAGTACTTC.

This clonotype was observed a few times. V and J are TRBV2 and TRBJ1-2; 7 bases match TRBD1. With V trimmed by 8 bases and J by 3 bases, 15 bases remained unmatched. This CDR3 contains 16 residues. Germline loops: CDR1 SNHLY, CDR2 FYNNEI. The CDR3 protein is CASFDRVSLSDYGYTF. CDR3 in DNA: TGTGCCAGCTTCGACAGGGTCTCTTTGTCGGACTATGGCTACACCTTC.

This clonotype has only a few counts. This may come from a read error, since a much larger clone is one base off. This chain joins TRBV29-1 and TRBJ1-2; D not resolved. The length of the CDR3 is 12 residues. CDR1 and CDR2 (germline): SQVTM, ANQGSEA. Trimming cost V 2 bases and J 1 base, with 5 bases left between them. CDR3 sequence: CSVERNNYGYTF. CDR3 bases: TGCAGCGTTGAAAGGAATAACTATGGCTACACCTTC.

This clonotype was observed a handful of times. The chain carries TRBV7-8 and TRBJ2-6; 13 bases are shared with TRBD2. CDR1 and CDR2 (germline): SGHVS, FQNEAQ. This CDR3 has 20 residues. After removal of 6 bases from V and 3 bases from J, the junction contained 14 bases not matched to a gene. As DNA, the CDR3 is TGTGCCAGCAGACGGGGCCTGACTAGCGGGAGGAAGTTTGGGGCCAACGTCCTGACTTTC. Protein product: CASRRGLTSGRKFGANVLTF.

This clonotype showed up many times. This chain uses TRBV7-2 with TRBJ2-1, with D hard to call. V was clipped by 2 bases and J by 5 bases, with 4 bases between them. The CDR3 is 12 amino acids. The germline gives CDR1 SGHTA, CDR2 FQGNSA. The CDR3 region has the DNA TGTGCCAGCAGCTTACTACACAATGAGCAGTTCTTC. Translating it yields CASSLLHNEQFF. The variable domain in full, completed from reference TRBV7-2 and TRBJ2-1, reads GAGVSQSPSNKVTEKGKDVELRCDPISGHTALYWYRQSLGQGLEFLIYFQGNSAPDKSGLPSDRFSAERTGGSVSTLTIQRTQQEDSAVYLCASSLLHNEQFFGPGTRLTVL.

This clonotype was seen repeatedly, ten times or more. The DNA of the CDR3 is TGTGCCAGCAGAATGCAAGAGACCCAGTACTTC. It yields the protein CASRMQETQYF. The V gene is TRBV6-5, the J gene TRBJ2-5; D unresolved. Germline-derived CDR1 and CDR2 are MNHEY and SVGAGI. V gave up 6 bases and J gave up 2 bases, with 4 bases separating them. There are 11 residues in the CDR3.

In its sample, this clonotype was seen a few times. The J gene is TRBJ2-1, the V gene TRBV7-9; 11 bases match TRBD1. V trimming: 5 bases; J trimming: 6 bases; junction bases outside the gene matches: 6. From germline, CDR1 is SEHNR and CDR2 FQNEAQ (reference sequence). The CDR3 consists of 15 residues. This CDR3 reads CASSVRTGGGNEQFF. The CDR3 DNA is TGTGCCAGCAGCGTTCGGACAGGGGGCGGCAATGAGCAGTTCTTC.

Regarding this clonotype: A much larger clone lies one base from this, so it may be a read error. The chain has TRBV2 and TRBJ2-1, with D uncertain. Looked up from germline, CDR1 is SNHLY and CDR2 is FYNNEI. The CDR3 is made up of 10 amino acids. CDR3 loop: CGSNERWQFF. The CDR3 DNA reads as TGTGGCAGCAACGAACGGTGGCAGTTCTTC.

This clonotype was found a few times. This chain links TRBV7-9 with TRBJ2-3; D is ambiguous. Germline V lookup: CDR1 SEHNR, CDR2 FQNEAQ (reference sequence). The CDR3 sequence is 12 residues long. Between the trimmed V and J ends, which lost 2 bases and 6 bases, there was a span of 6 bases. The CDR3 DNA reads TGTGCCAGCAGCTTATGGTTGGATACGCAGTATTTT. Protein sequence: CASSLWLDTQYF.

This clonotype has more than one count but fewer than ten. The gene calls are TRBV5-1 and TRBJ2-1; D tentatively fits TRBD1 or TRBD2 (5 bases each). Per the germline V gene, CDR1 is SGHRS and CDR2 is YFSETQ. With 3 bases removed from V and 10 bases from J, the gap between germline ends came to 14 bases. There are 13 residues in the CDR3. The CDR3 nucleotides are TGCGCCAGCAGCTCGACCGGGGCCCGGGAGCAGTTCTTC. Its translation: CASSSTGAREQFF.

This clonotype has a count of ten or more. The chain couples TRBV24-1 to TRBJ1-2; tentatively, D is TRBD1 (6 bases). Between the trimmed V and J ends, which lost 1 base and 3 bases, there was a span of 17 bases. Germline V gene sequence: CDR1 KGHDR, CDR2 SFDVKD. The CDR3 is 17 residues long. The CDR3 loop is CATSDFGVSGGDYGYTF. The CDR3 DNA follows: TGTGCCACCAGTGATTTCGGGGTTTCCGGGGGCGACTATGGCTACACCTTC.

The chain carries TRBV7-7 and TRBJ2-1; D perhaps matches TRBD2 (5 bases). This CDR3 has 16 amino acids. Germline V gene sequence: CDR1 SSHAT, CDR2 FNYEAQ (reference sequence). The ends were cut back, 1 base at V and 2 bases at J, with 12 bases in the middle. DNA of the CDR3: TGTGCCAGCAGCTTAGAGGCTAGCAGCACCTACAATGAGCAGTTCTTC. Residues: CASSLEASSTYNEQFF.

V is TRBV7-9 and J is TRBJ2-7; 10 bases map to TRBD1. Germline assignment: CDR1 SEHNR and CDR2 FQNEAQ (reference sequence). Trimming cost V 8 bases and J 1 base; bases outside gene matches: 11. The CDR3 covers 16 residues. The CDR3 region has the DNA TGTGCCAGCTCCTTGACCGGGACAGGGGAGTCCTACGAGCAGTACTTC. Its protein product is CASSLTGTGESYEQYF.

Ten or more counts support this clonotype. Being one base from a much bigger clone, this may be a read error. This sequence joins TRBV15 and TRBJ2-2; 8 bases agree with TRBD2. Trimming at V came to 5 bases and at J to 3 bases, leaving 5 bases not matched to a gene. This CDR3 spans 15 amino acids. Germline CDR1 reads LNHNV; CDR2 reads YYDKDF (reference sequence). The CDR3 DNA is TGTGCCACCAGCGCTGGACTAGCCGACACCGGGGAGCTGTTTTTT. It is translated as CATSAGLADTGELFF.